One sample yielded the 8 T cell receptor beta chains listed below, sequenced in a study of T cells in women clearing cervical HPV infection. TCRdb keeps only in-frame clones here, not all; method: immunoSEQ multiplex PCR. The table for this sample gives under 40,000 clones. Sample: blood buffy coat. Receptors were obtained from a woman between 18 and 70 years old with a cervical HPV16 infection that either progressed to CIN3+ or cleared (not recorded which).

Regarding this clone: The CDR3 end lies 3 residues beyond the end of the read and is filled in from the germline J gene. The chain recombines TRBV29-1 with TRBJ1-2; TRBD1 matches at 12 bases. The ends lost 6 bases at V and 2 bases at J; junction bases unmatched: 7. The CDR3 consists of 15 residues. Per germline, CDR1 SQVTM and CDR2 ANQGSEA. The CDR3 DNA, read in part, is TGCAGCGTCGGGACAGGGGGCGGGCAGAACTATGGC. It is translated as CSVGTGGGQNYG. The CDR3 as a whole reads CSVGTGGGQNYGYTF.

As regards this clone: The read ends 3 residues before the CDR3 terminus; that terminus is restored from the germline J gene. J is TRBJ2-2 and V is TRBV29-1; weak D call: TRBD2 (6 bases). The CDR3 consists of 13 residues. The germline V gene encodes CDR1 SQVTM and CDR2 ANQGSEA. The covered CDR3 bases are TGCAGCGTTGGGCGGGGCAACAATGAAAAG. Protein: CSVGRGNNEK. In full, the CDR3 is CSVGRGNNEKLFF.

Partial CDR3 DNA: TGTGCCAGCAACACATACACCGGGGAG. As protein: CASNTYTGE. In full, the CDR3 is CASNTYTGELFF. This chain joins TRBV7-9 and TRBJ2-2; D call uncertain. The DNA ends 3 residues before the CDR3 does, and the rest of the CDR3 is filled in from the germline J gene. The V gene's germline CDR1 is SEHNR and CDR2 FQNEAQ (reference sequence). The CDR3 is made up of 12 amino acids. The ends were cut back, 7 bases at V and 3 bases at J, with 6 bases in the middle.

In regard to this clone: The observed sequence ends 3 residues before the CDR3 terminus, with the missing tail filled in from the germline J gene. V is TRBV30 and J is TRBJ1-2, with TRBD1 matching over 7 bases. CDR3 length: 13 residues. Germline CDR1 is GTSNPN and CDR2 is SVGIG (reference sequence). The V segment lost 6 bases and the J segment 4 bases; nucleotides outside the gene matches: 8. CDR3 DNA, as far as it was read: TGTGCCTGCGCCCGAGGGACAGCCTATGGC. It encodes CACARGTAYG. The whole CDR3 region reads CACARGTAYGYTF.

Worth noting for this clone: Sequencing ends 3 residues short of the CDR3 end; the germline J gene provides the rest. The chain joins TRBV5-4 to TRBJ2-1; perhaps TRBD1 as D (6 bases). Germline V CDR1 and CDR2: SGHNT, YYREEE (reference sequence). V dropped 3 bases and J dropped 9 bases, with 19 bases sitting between them. The CDR3 has 15 amino acids. Incomplete CDR3 DNA: TGTGCCAGCAGCTCCGGACAGACCGAATGGGGTGAG. Translating it yields CASSSGQTEWGE. The complete CDR3 sequence is CASSSGQTEWGEQFF. Drawing the rest from reference TRBV5-4 and TRBJ2-1, the complete variable domain is ETGVTQSPTHLIKTRGQQVTLRCSSQSGHNTVSWYQQALGQGPQFIFQYYREEENGRGNFPPRFSGLQFPNYSSELNVNALELDDSALYLCASSSGQTEWGEQFFGPGTRLTVL.

Concerning this clone itself: Read data end 3 residues before the CDR3 end; the end is taken from the germline J gene. The chain uses TRBV2 and TRBJ2-1; TRBD1 might be the D (5 bases). Deletions cut 7 bases from V and 4 bases from J, with 11 bases between. Germline CDR1 reads SNHLY; CDR2 reads FYNNEI. There are 13 residues in the CDR3. This CDR3 is CASTRQLYNEQFF. Incomplete CDR3 DNA: TGTGCCAGCACCCGACAGTTATACAATGAG.

For this clone: The sequence runs out 3 residues before the end of the CDR3; the remainder is reconstructed from the germline J gene. This chain connects TRBV4-1 to TRBJ2-7; D gene ambiguous. Trimming stripped 4 bases from V and 2 bases from J, with 18 bases between. Per germline, CDR1 MGHRA and CDR2 YSYEKL. The CDR3 sequence is 16 residues long. This CDR3 is CASSPFAVTPTYEQYF. The CDR3 bases that were read are TGCGCCAGCAGCCCGTTCGCGGTCACCCCCACCTACGAG.

With respect to this clone: The CDR3 goes on 3 residues after the read ends, and that part is filled in from the germline J gene. The chain joins TRBV4-1 to TRBJ2-2; D is possibly TRBD2 (6 bases). The germline V gene encodes CDR1 MGHRA and CDR2 YSYEKL. Deletions cut 7 bases from V and 0 bases from J, with 9 bases between. CDR3 length equals 14 residues. The CDR3 DNA, read in part, is TGCGCCAGCATGGGGGGATCGAACACCGGGGAG. Translation: CASMGGSNTGE. The complete CDR3 reads CASMGGSNTGELFF.